This T cell receptor (beta chain) was captured by sequencing in a study of cytomegalovirus exposure and HLA in healthy donors. Study-wide points: Clonal expansion, a later analysis showed, was greater in HLA-associated TCR beta chains than in equally common others. Looking again later, the authors saw that most CMV-associated TCR beta chains seemed HLA-restricted.

CDR3 size: 15 residues. Germline-derived CDR1 and CDR2 are SEHNR and FQNEAQ (reference sequence). The V segment lost 1 base and the J segment 4 bases; nucleotides outside the gene matches: 6. This clone showed up just a few times. Its target is not known. It was with 60 Vbeta and 13 Jbeta primers that the PCR ran. TCRdb's copy holds only in-frame clones and misses some; the assay was immunoSEQ multiplex PCR. The table has some 140,000 clones, over 75% seen once. Sequenced: PBMCs. The V gene is TRBV7-9, the J gene TRBJ1-2; 7 positions match TRBD1. The receptor was isolated from a young man in good health. The CDR3 spells CASSLDWTGPYGYTF. DNA of the CDR3: TGTGCCAGCAGCTTAGATTGGACAGGACCCTATGGCTACACCTTC.